Each of the 16 T cell receptor beta chains below was sequenced from the same sample in a study of Graves' ophthalmopathy and Graves' hyperthyroidism. Beta-chain TCR CDR3 regions were amplified from RNA transcripts. The authors performed first-round RT-PCR with HTBI primers and then a second-round multiplex PCR. One entry per CDR3 protein, called by TCRdb with MiXCR from the multiplex PCR reads. The data show around 520,000 distinct CDR3 sequences, with less than 45% seen just once and 4% to 5% held by the top ten. Material for sequencing was peripheral blood or thyroid tissue (not recorded which). The receptor source for this set is an adult man with Graves' hyperthyroidism.

This clonotype was seen many times. In DNA form, the CDR3 reads TGCGCCAGCAGCGAACAGGGGGCTCAGTCGGCTTTCTTT. Its protein product is CASSEQGAQSAFF. This chain uses TRBV5-1 with TRBJ1-1; 9 positions match TRBD1. Germline V CDR1 and CDR2: SGHRS, YFSETQ. CDR3 size: 13 residues. The trim removed 4 bases at V and 11 bases at J, leaving 9 bases unmatched.

The chain is built from TRBV7-9 and TRBJ2-5; D gene unclear. Germline V gene lookup returns CDR1 SEHNR and CDR2 FQNEAQ (reference sequence). V shed 1 base and J shed 0 bases, with 9 bases lying between them. This CDR3 comprises 15 residues. CDR3 residues: CASSLGRVYQETQYF. CDR3 nucleotide sequence: TGTGCCAGCAGCTTAGGTCGGGTGTACCAAGAGACCCAGTACTTC.

The J gene is TRBJ2-5, the V gene TRBV5-6; the match to TRBD1 covers 7 bases. The CDR3 contains 13 residues. The V segment lost 4 bases and the J segment 5 bases; nucleotides outside the gene matches: 5. The V gene's germline CDR1 is SGHDT and CDR2 YYEEEE. CDR3 coding DNA: TGTGCCAGCAGCGAGCAACAGGGGGAGACCCAGTACTTC. Residues: CASSEQQGETQYF.

This clonotype was detected ten times or more. V and J are TRBV7-9 and TRBJ2-5; D might be TRBD2 (5 bases). The germline V and J ends were trimmed by 5 bases and 6 bases, with 13 bases remaining between them. The CDR3 runs 13 residues. Germline CDR1 is SEHNR and CDR2 is FQNEAQ (reference sequence). The CDR3 spells CASSGTSGQTQYF. CDR3 nucleotide sequence: TGTGCCAGCAGCGGTACTAGTGGGCAGACCCAGTACTTC. Full variable domain (outside the CDR3, taken from reference TRBV7-9 and TRBJ2-5): DTGVSQNPRHKITKRGQNVTFRCDPISEHNRLYWYRQTLGQGPEFLTYFQNEAQLEKSRLLSDRFSAERPKGSFSTLEIQRTEQGDSAMYLCASSGTSGQTQYFGPGTRLLVL.

The count of this clonotype is one. The conserved phenylalanine or tryptophan is not found at the CDR3 terminus, so this likely reflects a read error. CDR3 amino acids: CAGGRFDQPQHL. The CDR3 DNA follows: TGTGCCGGGGGCAGATTCGATCAGCCCCAGCATCTT. The chain joins TRBV6-5 to TRBJ1-5; a weak D match, TRBD1 (6 bases). Trimming took 11 bases from V and 5 from J, leaving 13 bases between them. Germline values: CDR1 MNHEY, CDR2 SVGAGI. This CDR3 has 12 amino acids.

This clonotype was observed a handful of times. At one of its ends the junction is not consistent with the germline gene, which may arise from a read error. The chain combines TRBV7-9 with TRBJ2-3; 9 nucleotides align to TRBD2. Germline V CDR1 and CDR2: SEHNR, FQNEAQ (reference sequence). This CDR3 contains 15 residues. The CDR3 sequence: CASSLAGTQTDTQYF. The CDR3 coding sequence is TGTGCCAGCAGCCTAGCGGGGACCCAAACAGATACGCAGTATTTT.

This clonotype was detected many times. CDR3 sequence reads: CASTDGPNTEAFF. The CDR3 region has the DNA TGTGCCAGCACGGACGGTCCTAACACTGAAGCTTTCTTT. This sequence joins TRBV7-9 and TRBJ1-1; D is undetermined. Trimming shortened V by 7 bases and J by 2 bases, and 11 bases separated the two germline ends. Per germline, CDR1 SEHNR and CDR2 FQNEAQ (reference sequence). This CDR3 has 13 amino acids.

This clonotype was picked up a small number of times. The CDR3 spells CSIGTGAGDTQYF. CDR3 DNA: TGCAGCATAGGGACAGGGGCGGGAGATACGCAGTATTTT. V gene TRBV29-1 combines with J gene TRBJ2-3; 10 bases match TRBD1. This CDR3 has 13 residues. CDR1 is SQVTM, CDR2 ANQGSEA, per germline. V was pared by 8 bases and J by 5 bases, with 7 bases of the junction left unmatched.

The V call is TRBV7-9, the J call TRBJ2-5, with D possibly being TRBD2 (5 bases). This CDR3 contains 15 residues. In germline, CDR1 is SEHNR, CDR2 FQNEAQ (reference sequence). V lost 4 bases to trimming and J lost 5 bases, with 17 bases between them. CDR3 residues: CASSSLGDGMETQYF. The CDR3 DNA reads as TGTGCCAGCAGCTCCCTCGGGGATGGGATGGAGACCCAGTACTTC.

This clonotype came up many times. The V and J genes are TRBV6-5 and TRBJ2-5; no clear D gene. Germline V gene lookup returns CDR1 MNHEY and CDR2 SVGAGI. The CDR3 spans 14 residues. Trimming pared 0 bases from V and 4 bases from J, leaving 9 bases between. The CDR3 reads CASSYSGPRETQYF. The CDR3 DNA is TGTGCCAGCAGTTACTCGGGTCCGCGAGAGACCCAGTACTTC.

The chain uses TRBV24-1 and TRBJ2-3; D remains unclear. The CDR3 is 14 amino acids. Germline V gene data show CDR1 as KGHDR and CDR2 as SFDVKD. The germline V and J ends were trimmed by 1 base and 6 bases, with 10 bases remaining between them. The CDR3: CATSDFRLGDTQYF. The CDR3 DNA reads TGTGCCACCAGTGATTTTAGGCTGGGTGATACGCAGTATTTT.

Comments on this clonotype: At one end the junction does not follow the germline gene, possibly because of a read error. The J gene is TRBJ1-5, the V gene TRBV20-1; D is unclear. CDR1 is DFQATT and CDR2 is SNEGSKA in the germline V gene (reference sequence). The length of the CDR3 is 15 residues. The chain's CDR3 is CSASGRAAYNEPQHF. In nucleotides, the CDR3 is TGCAGTGCTAGCGGGAGGGCCGCCTACAATGAGCCCCAGCATTTT.

Details on this clonotype: The junction does not match germline at one end; this may be a read error. V usage is TRBV24-1 and J usage is TRBJ2-3, with D perhaps being TRBD1 or TRBD2 (5 bases each). Per the germline V gene, CDR1 is KGHDR and CDR2 is SFDVKD. This CDR3 comprises 17 residues. The CDR3 sequence: CATGDLRAGASTDTQYF. CDR3 sequence (DNA): TGTGCCACCGGTGATTTGCGGGCCGGGGCGAGCACAGATACGCAGTATTTT.

The rearrangement links TRBV10-3 to TRBJ2-7, with D perhaps TRBD1 (6 bases). This CDR3 spans 14 amino acids. V was pared by 3 bases and J by 5 bases, with 14 bases between. Germline values: CDR1 ENHRY, CDR2 SYGVKD. The CDR3 spells CAISENRESNEQYF. The DNA for the CDR3 is TGTGCCATCAGTGAAAACAGGGAGTCTAACGAGCAGTACTTC.

This clonotype was seen only a few times. The rearrangement links TRBV6-6 to TRBJ2-5; D is unclear. Trimming removed 2 bases at V and 1 base at J, with 8 bases between. The CDR3 spans 14 residues. CDR1 MNHNY and CDR2 SVGAGI come from the germline V gene (reference sequence). The DNA of the CDR3 is TGTGCCAGCAGTTACCAGGACGGCCAAGAGACCCAGTACTTC. The encoded protein is CASSYQDGQETQYF.

This clonotype turned up a few times. The chain recombines TRBV18 with TRBJ2-7, with a tentative D call TRBD1 (5 bases). CDR3 size: 15 residues. The germline V gene encodes CDR1 KGHSH and CDR2 LQKENI. Between the trimmed V and J ends, which lost 0 bases and 0 bases, there was a span of 9 bases. In DNA form, the CDR3 reads TGTGCCAGCTCACCACCAGGGGTCAGCTCCTACGAGCAGTACTTC. This codes for CASSPPGVSSYEQYF.